This TCR beta chain was documented in a study of early T cells in non-severe SARS-CoV-2 infection. Per germline, CDR1 MNHEY and CDR2 SVGAGI. This CDR3 contains 15 residues. V shed 6 bases and J shed 7 bases, with 16 bases lying between them. TCRdb recomputed calls from the 5' RACE reads with MiXCR, one row per CDR3 protein. The table lists 40,000 to 50,000 distinct CDR3 sequences, around 6.9% of them singletons. The specimen was whole blood. The chain uses TRBV6-5 and TRBJ1-6; D unclear. This receptor was obtained from an adult who was a healthcare worker with PCR-confirmed SARS-CoV-2 infection or an uninfected control (not recorded which). CDR3 nucleotide sequence: TGTGCCAGCAGCCCCGTGGGGAGTATCAATTCACCCCTCCACTTT. Its translation: CASSPVGSINSPLHF.